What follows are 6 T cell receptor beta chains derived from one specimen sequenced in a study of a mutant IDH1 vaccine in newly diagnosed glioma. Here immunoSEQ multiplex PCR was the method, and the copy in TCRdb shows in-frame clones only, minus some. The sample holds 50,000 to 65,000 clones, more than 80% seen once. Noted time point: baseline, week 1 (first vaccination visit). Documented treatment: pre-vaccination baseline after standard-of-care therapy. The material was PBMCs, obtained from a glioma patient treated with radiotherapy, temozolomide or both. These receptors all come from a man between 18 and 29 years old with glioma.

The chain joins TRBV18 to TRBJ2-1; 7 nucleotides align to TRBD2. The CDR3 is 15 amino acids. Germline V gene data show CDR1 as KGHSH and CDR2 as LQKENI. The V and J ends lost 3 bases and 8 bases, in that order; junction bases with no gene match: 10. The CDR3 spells CASSPRAGRGDEQFF. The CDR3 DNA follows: TGTGCCAGCTCACCGAGAGCGGGAAGAGGTGATGAGCAGTTCTTC. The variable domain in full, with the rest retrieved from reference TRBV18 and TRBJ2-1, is NAGVMQNPRHLVRRRGQEARLRCSPMKGHSHVYWYRQLPEEGLKFMVYLQKENIIDESGMPKERFSAEFPKEGPSILRIQQVVRGDSAAYFCASSPRAGRGDEQFFGPGTRLTVL.

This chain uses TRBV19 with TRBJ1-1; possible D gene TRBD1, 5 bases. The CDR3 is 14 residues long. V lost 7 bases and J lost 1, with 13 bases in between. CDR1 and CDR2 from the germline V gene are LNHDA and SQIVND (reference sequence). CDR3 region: CASKVQGGNTEAFF. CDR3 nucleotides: TGTGCCAGTAAGGTGCAGGGAGGGAACACTGAAGCTTTCTTT.

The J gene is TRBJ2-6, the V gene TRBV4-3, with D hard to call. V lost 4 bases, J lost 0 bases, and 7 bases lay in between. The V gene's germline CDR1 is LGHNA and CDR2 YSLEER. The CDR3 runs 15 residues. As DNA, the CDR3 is TGCGCCAGCAGCCGAGACAACTCTGGGGCCAACGTCCTGACTTTC. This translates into CASSRDNSGANVLTF.

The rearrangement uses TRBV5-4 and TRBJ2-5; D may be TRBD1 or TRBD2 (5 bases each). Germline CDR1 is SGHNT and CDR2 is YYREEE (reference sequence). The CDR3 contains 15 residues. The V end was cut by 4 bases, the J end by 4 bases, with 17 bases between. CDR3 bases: TGTGCCAGCAGCCTGGGGACGGCCCGGGGAGAGACCCAGTACTTC. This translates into CASSLGTARGETQYF.

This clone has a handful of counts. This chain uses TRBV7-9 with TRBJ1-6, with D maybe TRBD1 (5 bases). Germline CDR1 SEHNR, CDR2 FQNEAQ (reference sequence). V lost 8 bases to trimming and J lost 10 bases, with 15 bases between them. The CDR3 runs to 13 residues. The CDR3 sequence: CASANSGQSPLHF. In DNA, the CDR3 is TGTGCCAGCGCGAATTCGGGGCAGTCACCCCTCCACTTT.

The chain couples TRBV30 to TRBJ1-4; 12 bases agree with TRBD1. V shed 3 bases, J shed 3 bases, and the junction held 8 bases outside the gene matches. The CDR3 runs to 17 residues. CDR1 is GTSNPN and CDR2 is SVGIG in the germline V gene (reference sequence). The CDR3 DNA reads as TGTGCCTGGAGCGCCGGGACAGGGGGCCTAGCTAATGAAAAACTGTTTTTT. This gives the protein CAWSAGTGGLANEKLFF.